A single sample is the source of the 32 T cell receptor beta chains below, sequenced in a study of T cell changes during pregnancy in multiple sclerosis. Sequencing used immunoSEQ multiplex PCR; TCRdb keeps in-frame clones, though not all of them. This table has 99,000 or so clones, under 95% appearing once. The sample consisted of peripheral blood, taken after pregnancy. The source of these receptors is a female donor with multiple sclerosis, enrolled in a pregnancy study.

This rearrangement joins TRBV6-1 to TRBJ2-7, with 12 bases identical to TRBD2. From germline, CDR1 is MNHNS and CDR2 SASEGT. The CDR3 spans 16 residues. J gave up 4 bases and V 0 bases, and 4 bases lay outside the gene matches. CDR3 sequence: CASSEALTSGRYEQYF. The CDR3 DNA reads TGTGCCAGCAGTGAAGCTTTGACTAGCGGGAGATACGAGCAGTACTTC.

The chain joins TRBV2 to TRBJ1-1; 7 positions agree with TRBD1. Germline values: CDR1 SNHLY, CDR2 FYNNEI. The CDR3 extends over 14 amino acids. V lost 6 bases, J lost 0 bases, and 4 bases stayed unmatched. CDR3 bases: TGTGCCAGCAGACTGACAGGGCTGAACACTGAAGCTTTCTTT. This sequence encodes CASRLTGLNTEAFF.

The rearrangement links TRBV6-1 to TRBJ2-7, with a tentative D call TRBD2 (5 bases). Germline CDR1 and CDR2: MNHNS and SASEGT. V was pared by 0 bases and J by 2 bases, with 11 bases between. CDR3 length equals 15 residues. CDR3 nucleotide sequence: TGTGCCAGCAGTGAAGCTATAGACGGGACCTACGAGCAGTACTTC. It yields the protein CASSEAIDGTYEQYF.

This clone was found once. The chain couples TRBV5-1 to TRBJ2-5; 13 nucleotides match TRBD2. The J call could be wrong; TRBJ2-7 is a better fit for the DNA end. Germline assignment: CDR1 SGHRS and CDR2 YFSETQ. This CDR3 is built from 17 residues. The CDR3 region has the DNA TGCGCCAGCACCGTTCCGGGACTAGCGGGAAACTCCTACGAGCAGTACTTC. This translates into CASTVPGLAGNSYEQYF.

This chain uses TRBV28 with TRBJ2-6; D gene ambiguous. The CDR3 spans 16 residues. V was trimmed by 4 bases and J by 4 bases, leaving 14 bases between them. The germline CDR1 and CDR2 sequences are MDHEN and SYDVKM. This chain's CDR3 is CASSSVKAWGANVLTF. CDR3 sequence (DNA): TGTGCCAGCAGTTCGGTGAAAGCCTGGGGGGCCAACGTCCTGACTTTC.

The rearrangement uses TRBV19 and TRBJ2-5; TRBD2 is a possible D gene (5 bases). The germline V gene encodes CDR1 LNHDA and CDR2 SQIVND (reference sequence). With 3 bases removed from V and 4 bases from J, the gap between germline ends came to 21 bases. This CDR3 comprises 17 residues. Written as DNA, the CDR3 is TGTGCCAGTAGTATGGTGGCGGCGGGCCTACTCGGAGAGACCCAGTACTTC. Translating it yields CASSMVAAGLLGETQYF.

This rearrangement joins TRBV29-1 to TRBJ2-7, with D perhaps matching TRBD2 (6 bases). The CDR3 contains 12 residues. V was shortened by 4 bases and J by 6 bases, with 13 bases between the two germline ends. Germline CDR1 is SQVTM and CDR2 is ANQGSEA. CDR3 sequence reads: CSVALALGEQYF. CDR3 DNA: TGCAGCGTTGCCCTAGCGCTGGGCGAGCAGTACTTC.

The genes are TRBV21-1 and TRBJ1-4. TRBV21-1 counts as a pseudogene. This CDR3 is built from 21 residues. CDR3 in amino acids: CASSNKNSVAVEGRGNEKLFF. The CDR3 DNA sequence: TGTGCCAGCAGCAACAAAAATTCAGTGGCCGTGGAGGGGCGGGGTAATGAAAAACTGTTTTTT.

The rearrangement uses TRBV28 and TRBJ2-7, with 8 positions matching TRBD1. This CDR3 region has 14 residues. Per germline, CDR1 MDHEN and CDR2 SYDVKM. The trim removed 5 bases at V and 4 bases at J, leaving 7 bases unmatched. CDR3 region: CASSGSQGGYEQYF. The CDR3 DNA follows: TGTGCCAGCAGTGGTTCACAGGGGGGTTACGAGCAGTACTTC.

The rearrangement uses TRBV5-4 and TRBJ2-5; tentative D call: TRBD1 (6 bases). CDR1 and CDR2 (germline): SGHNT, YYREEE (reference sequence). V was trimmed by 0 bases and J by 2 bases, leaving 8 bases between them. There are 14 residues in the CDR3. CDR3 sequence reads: CASSLEDSQETQYF. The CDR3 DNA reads TGTGCCAGCAGCTTGGAGGACAGTCAAGAGACCCAGTACTTC.

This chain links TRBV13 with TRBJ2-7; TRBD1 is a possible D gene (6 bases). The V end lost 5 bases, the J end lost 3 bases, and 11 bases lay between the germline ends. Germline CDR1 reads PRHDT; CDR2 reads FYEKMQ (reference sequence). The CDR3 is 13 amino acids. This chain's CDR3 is CASSVTGSYEQYF. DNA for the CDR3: TGTGCCAGCAGCGTGACAGGTAGCTACGAGCAGTACTTC.

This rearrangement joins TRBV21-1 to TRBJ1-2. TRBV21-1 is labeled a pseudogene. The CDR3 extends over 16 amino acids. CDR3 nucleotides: TGTGCCAGCAGCAAAGAAGTCTCCGAACTTAACTATGGCTACACCTTC. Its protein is CASSKEVSELNYGYTF.

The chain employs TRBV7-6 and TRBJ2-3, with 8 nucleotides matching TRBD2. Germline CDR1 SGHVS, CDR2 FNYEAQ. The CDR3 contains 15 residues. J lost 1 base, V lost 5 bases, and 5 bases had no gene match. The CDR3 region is CASSRLATRTDTQYF. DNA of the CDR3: TGTGCCAGCAGCCGACTAGCGACCCGCACAGATACGCAGTATTTT.

CDR3 sequence reads: CASPPGQVVTAYEQYF. In nucleotides, the CDR3 is TGTGCCAGCCCACCGGGACAGGTCGTTACCGCCTACGAGCAGTACTTC. The J gene is TRBJ2-7, the V gene TRBV28; 8 bases match TRBD1. The J segment lost 2 bases and the V segment lost 8 bases, leaving 14 bases of the junction unmatched. CDR3 length: 16 residues. Germline CDR1 and CDR2: MDHEN and SYDVKM.

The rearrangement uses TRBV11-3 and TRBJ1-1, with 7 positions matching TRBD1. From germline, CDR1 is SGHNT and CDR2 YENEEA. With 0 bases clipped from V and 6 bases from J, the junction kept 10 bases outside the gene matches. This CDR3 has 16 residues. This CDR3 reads CASSLDGRGGESEAFF. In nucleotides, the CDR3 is TGTGCCAGCAGCTTAGATGGAAGAGGGGGCGAATCTGAAGCTTTCTTT.

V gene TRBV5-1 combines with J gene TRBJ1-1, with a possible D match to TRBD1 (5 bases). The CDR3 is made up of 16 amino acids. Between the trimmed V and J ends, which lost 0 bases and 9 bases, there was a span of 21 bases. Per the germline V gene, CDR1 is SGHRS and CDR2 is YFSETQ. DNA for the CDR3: TGCGCCAGCAGCTTGGGCCAGGGCAGACGATTAACTAAAGCTTTCTTT. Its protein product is CASSLGQGRRLTKAFF.

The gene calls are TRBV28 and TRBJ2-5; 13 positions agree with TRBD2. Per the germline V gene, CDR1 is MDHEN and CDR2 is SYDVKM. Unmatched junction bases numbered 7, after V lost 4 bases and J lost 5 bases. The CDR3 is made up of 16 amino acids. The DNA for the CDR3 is TGTGCCAGCAGTTGGGGGCCACTAGCGGGAGGGGAGACCCAGTACTTC. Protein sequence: CASSWGPLAGGETQYF.

The CDR3 DNA reads as TGTGCCAGCAGCTTGGCCGTCCTAAGGGGGCGCGACGAGCAGTACTTC. This encodes CASSLAVLRGRDEQYF. The chain carries TRBV5-8 and TRBJ2-7; 7 bases match TRBD1. V shed 0 bases and J 5 bases; nucleotides not matched to a gene: 11. This CDR3 contains 16 residues. Germline assignment: CDR1 SGHTS and CDR2 YDEGEE. Full variable domain (missing parts from reference TRBV5-8 and TRBJ2-7): EAGVTQSPTHLIKTRGQQATLRCSPISGHTSVYWYQQALGLGLQFLLWYDEGEERNRGNFPPRFSGRQFPNYSSELNVNALELEDSALYLCASSLAVLRGRDEQYFGPGTRLTVT.

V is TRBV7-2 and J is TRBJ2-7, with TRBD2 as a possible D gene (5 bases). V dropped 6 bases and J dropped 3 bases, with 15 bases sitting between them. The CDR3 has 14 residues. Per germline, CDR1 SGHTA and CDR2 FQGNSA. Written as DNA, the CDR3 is TGTGCCAGCAGTCACGGGGTGGGTTTCTACGAGCAGTACTTC. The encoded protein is CASSHGVGFYEQYF.

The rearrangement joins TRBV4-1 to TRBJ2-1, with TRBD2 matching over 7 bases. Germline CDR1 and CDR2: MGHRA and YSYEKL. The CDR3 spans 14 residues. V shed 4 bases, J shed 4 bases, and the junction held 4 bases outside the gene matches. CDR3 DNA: TGCGCCAGCAGCCCTGTTAGCGGGTACAATGAGCAGTTCTTC. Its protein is CASSPVSGYNEQFF.

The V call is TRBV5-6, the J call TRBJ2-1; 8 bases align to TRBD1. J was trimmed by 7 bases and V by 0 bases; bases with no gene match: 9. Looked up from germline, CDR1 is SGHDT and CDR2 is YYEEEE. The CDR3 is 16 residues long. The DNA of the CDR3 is TGTGCCAGCAGCTTGGACAGGGGGTGGAGGGGGAATGAGCAGTTCTTC. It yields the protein CASSLDRGWRGNEQFF.

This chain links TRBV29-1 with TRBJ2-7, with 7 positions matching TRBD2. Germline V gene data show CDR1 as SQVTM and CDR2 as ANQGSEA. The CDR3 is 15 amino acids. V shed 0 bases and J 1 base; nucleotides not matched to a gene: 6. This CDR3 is CSVEEASGFSYEQYF. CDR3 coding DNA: TGCAGCGTTGAAGAGGCTAGCGGATTTTCCTACGAGCAGTACTTC.

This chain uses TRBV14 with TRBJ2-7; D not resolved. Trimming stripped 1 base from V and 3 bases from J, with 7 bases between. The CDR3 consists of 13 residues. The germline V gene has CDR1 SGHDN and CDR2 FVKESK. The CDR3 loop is CASSQVVLYEQYF. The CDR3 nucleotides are TGTGCCAGCAGCCAAGTCGTTCTCTACGAGCAGTACTTC.

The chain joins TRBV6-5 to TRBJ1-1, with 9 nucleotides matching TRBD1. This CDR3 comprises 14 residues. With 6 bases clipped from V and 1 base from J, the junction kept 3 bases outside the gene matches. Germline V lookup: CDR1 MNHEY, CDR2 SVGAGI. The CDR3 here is CASREQGANTEAFF. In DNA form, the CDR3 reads TGTGCCAGCAGGGAACAGGGGGCGAACACTGAAGCTTTCTTT.

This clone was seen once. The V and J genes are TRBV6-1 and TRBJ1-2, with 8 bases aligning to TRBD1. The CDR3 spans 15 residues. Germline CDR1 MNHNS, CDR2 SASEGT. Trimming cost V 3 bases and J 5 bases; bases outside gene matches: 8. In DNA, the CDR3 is TGTGCCAGCAGTGATCAGGGGGCCGGGTTGTATGGCTACACCTTC. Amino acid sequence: CASSDQGAGLYGYTF.

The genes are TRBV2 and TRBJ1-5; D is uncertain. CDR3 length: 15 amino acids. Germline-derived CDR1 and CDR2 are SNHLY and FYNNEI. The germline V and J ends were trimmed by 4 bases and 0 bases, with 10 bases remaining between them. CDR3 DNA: TGTGCCAGCAGTGCTCCGGGATATAGCAATCAGCCCCAGCATTTT. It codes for CASSAPGYSNQPQHF.

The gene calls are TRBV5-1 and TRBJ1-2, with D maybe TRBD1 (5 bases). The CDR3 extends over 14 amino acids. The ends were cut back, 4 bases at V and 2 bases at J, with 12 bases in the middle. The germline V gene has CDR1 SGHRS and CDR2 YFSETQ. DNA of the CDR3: TGCGCCAGCAGCGGAACTGACAGCAACTATGGCTACACCTTC. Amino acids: CASSGTDSNYGYTF.

The CDR3 DNA sequence: TGTGCCAGCAGTGGGACTAGCGGTCGGACAGATACGCAGTATTTT. Translating gives CASSGTSGRTDTQYF. This chain links TRBV25-1 with TRBJ2-3, with 10 bases identical to TRBD2. The CDR3 sequence is 15 residues long. CDR1 and CDR2 (germline): MGHDK, SYGVNS. Germline trimming cut 4 bases from V and 3 bases from J; bases unmatched to any gene: 4.

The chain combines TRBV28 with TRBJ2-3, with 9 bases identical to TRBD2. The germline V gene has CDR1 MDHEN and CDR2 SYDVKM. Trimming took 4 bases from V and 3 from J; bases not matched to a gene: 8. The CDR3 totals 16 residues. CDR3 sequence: CASSWGAAGGTDTQYF. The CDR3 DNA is TGTGCCAGCAGTTGGGGGGCCGCGGGAGGGACAGATACGCAGTATTTT.

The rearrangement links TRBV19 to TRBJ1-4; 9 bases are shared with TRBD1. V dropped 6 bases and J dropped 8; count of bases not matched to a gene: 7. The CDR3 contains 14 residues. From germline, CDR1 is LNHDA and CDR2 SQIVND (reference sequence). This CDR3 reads CASSAGTGYEKLFF. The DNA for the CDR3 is TGTGCCAGTAGCGCCGGGACAGGGTACGAAAAACTGTTTTTT.

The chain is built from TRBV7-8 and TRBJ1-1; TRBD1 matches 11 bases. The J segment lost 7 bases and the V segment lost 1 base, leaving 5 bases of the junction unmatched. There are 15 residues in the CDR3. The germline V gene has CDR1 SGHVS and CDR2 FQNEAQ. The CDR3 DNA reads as TGTGCCAGCAGCTTAGTAGGGGACAGGGGGGATGAAGCTTTCTTT. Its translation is CASSLVGDRGDEAFF.

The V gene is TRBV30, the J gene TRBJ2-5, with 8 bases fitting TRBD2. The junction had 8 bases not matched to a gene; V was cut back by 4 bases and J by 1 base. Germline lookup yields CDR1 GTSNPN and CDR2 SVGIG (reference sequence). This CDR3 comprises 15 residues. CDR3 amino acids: CAWTSGGRGQETQYF. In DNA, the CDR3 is TGTGCCTGGACGTCGGGAGGGCGCGGCCAAGAGACCCAGTACTTC. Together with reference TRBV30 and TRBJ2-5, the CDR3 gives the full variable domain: SQTIHQWPATLVQPVGSPLSLECTVEGTSNPNLYWYRQAAGRGLQLLFYSVGIGQISSEVPQNLSASRPQDRQFILSSKKLLLSDSGFYLCAWTSGGRGQETQYFGPGTRLLVL.